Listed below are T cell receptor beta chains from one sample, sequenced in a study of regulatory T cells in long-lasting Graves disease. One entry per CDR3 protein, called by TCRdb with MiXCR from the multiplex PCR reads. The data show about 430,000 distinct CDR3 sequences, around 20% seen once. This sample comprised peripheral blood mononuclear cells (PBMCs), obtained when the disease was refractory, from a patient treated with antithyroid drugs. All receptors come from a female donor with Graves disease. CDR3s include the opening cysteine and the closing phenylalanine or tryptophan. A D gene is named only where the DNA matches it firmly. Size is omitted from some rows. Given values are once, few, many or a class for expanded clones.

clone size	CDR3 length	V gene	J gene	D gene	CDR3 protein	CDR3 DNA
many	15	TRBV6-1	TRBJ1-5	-	CASTLQGGERQPQHF	TGTGCCAGCACCCTTCAGGGTGGGGAACGTCAGCCCCAGCATTTT
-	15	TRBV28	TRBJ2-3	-	CASSNSGAGADTQYF	TGTGCCAGCAGTAATAGCGGAGCGGGCGCAGATACGCAGTATTTT
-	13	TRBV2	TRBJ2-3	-	CASSGRPGDTQYF	TGTGCCAGCAGTGGACGCCCGGGAGATACGCAGTATTTT
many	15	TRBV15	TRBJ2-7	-	CATSVGLLRFYEQYF	TGTGCCACCAGCGTTGGACTCCTTCGTTTCTACGAGCAGTACTTC
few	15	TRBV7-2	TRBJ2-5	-	CASSNPGTREETQYF	TGTGCCAGCAGCAACCCCGGGACTCGAGAAGAGACCCAGTACTTC
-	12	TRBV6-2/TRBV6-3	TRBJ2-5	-	CVSSVEEETQYF	TGTGTCAGCAGTGTGGAAGAAGAGACCCAGTACTTC
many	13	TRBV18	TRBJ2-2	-	CASSQSPTGELFF	TGTGCCAGCTCCCAATCTCCCACCGGGGAGCTGTTTTTT
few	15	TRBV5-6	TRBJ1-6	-	CASSWGAGDDSPLHF	TGTGCCAGCAGCTGGGGTGCAGGGGACGACTCACCCCTCCACTTT
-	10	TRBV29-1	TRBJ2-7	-	CSVGSDEQCF	TGCAGCGTTGGGTCGGACGAGCAGTGCTTC
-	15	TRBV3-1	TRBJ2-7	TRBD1	CASSRGTGGSYEQYF	TGTGCCAGCAGCCGGGGGACAGGGGGGTCCTACGAGCAGTACTTC
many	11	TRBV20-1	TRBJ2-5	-	CSARFGETQYF	TGCAGTGCTAGGTTCGGCGAGACCCAGTACTTC
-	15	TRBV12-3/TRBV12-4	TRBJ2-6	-	CASSPLASGANVLTF	TGTGCCAGCAGTCCCCTCGCCTCTGGGGCCAACGTCCTGACTTTC
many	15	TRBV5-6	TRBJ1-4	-	CASSLTGGQKFELFF	TGTGCCAGCAGCTTGACAGGAGGGCAGAAATTTGAACTGTTTTTT
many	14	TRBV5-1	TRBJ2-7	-	CASSFRTGSYEQYF	TGCGCCAGCAGCTTTCGAACGGGTTCCTACGAGCAGTACTTC
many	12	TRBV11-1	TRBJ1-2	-	CASSSYRGGYTF	TGTGCCAGCAGCTCCTACCGGGGAGGCTACACCTTC
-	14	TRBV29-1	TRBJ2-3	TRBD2	CSEVVAGTTDTQYF	TGCAGCGAGGTGGTAGCGGGGACCACAGATACGCAGTATTTT
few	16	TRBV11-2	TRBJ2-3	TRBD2	CASSFRLARRTDTQYF	TGTGCCAGCAGCTTCAGACTAGCGAGGCGCACAGATACGCAGTATTTT
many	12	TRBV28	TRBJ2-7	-	CASSLSVDEQYF	TGTGCCAGCAGTTTATCTGTGGACGAGCAGTACTTC
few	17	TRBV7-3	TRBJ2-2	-	CASSPSGLLGNAGELFF	TGTGCCAGCAGTCCCTCTGGGCTGCTGGGGAACGCCGGGGAGCTGTTTTTT
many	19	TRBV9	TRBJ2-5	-	CASSDPHGAAASSQETQYF	TGTGCCAGCAGCGACCCCCACGGAGCGGCAGCTTCATCCCAAGAGACCCAGTACTTC
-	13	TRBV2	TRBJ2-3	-	CASRGLGTDTQYF	TGTGCCAGCCGTGGGCTCGGAACAGATACGCAGTATTTT
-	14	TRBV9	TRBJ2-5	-	CASSPGTVQETQYF	TGTGCCAGCAGCCCAGGGACCGTCCAAGAGACCCAGTACTTC
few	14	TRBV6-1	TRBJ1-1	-	CASIPGGQGWEAFF	TGTGCCAGCATTCCTGGGGGGCAGGGTTGGGAAGCTTTCTTT
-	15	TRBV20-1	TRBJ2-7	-	CSARDPDLVSDEQYF	TGCAGTGCTAGAGATCCTGACTTGGTATCCGACGAGCAGTACTTC
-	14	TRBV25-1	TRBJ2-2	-	CASSELWGTGELFF	TGTGCCAGCAGTGAATTATGGGGTACCGGGGAGCTGTTTTTT
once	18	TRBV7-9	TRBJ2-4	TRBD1	CAGSLVGQSNVAKNIQYF	TGTGCCGGCAGCTTAGTGGGACAGAGTAATGTAGCCAAAAACATTCAGTACTTC
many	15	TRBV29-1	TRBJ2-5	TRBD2	CSVAGTSPLRETQYF	TGCAGCGTTGCTGGGACTAGTCCCCTCCGGGAGACCCAGTACTTC
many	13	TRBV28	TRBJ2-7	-	CASTGDRSYEQYF	TGTGCCAGCACCGGGGACCGATCCTACGAGCAGTACTTC
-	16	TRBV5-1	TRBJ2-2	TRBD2	CASSYRLAGVTGELFF	TGCGCCAGCAGCTACCGACTAGCGGGAGTCACCGGGGAGCTGTTTTTT
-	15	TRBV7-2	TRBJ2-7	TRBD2	CASRVGLAGYNEQYF	TGTGCCAGCAGAGTAGGGTTAGCGGGGTACAACGAGCAGTACTTC
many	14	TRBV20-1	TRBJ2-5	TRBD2	CSARTSGEGETQYF	TGCAGTGCCAGGACTAGCGGCGAGGGGGAGACCCAGTACTTC
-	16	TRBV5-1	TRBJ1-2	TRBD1	CASSTGTGGSGYGYTF	TGCGCCAGCAGCACGGGGACAGGGGGCTCCGGCTATGGCTACACCTTC
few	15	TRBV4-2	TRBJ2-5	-	CASSRDATGGGTQYF	TGTGCCAGCAGCCGAGATGCTACCGGCGGAGGGACCCAGTACTTC
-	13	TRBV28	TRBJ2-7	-	CASSRTSNYEQYF	TGTGCCAGCAGCCGGACGTCGAACTACGAGCAGTACTTC
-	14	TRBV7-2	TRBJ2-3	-	CASSTPTVTDTQYF	TGTGCCAGCAGCACCCCAACAGTCACAGATACGCAGTATTTT
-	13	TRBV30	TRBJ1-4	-	CASRGGIREKLFF	TGTGCCTCGAGGGGGGGAATAAGAGAAAAACTGTTTTTT
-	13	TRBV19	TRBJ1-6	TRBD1	CASTDRANSPLHF	TGTGCCAGTACGGACAGGGCTAATTCACCCCTCCACTTT
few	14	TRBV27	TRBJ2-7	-	CASSLSGHSYEQYF	TGTGCCAGCAGTTTATCCGGCCACTCCTACGAGCAGTACTTC
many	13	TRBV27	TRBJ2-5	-	CASSLVLSETQYF	TGTGCCAGCAGTTTAGTGCTCTCGGAGACCCAGTACTTC
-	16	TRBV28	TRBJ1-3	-	CASIPGAANSGNTIYF	TGTGCCAGCATCCCCGGGGCAGCGAACTCTGGAAACACCATATATTTT
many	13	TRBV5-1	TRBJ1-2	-	CASSLQDFYGYTF	TGCGCCAGCAGCTTACAGGATTTCTATGGCTACACCTTC
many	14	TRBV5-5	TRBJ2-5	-	CASSAPTGQETQYF	TGTGCCAGCAGCGCCCCAACAGGACAAGAGACCCAGTACTTC